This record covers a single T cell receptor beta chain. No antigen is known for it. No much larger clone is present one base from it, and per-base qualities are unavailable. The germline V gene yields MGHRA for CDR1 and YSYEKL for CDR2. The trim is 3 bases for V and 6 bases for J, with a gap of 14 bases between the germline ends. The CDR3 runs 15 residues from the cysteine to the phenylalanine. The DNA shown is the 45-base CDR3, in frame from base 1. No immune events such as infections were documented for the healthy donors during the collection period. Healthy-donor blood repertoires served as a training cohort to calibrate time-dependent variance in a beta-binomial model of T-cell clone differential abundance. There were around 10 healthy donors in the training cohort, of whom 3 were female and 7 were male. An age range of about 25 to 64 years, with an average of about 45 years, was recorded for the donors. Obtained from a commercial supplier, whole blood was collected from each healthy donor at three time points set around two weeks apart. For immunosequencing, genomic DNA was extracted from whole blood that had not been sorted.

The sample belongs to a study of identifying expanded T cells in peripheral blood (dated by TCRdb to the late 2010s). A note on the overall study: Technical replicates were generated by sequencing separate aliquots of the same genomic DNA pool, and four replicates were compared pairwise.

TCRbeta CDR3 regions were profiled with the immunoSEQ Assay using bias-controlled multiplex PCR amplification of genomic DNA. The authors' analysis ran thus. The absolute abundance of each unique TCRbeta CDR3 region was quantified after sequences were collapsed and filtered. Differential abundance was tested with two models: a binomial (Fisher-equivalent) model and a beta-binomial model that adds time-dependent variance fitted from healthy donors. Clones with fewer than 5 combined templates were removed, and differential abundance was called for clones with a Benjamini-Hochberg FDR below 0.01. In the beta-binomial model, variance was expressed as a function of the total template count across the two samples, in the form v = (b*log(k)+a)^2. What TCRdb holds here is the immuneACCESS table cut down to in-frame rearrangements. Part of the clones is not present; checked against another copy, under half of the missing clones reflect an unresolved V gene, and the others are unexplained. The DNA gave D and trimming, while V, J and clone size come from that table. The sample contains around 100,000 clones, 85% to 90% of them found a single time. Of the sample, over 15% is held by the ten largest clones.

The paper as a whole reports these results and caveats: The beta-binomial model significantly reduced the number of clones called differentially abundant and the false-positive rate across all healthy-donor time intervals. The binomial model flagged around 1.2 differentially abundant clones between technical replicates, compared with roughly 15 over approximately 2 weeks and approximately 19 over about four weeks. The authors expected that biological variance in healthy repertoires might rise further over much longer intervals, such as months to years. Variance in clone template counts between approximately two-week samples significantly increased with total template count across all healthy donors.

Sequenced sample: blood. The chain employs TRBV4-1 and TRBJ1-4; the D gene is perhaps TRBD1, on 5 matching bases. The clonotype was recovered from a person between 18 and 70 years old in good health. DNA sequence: TGCGCCAGCAGCCATTCTAGGGACCCAGATGAAAAACTGTTTTTT. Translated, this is CASSHSRDPDEKLFF.